These 20 T cell receptor beta chains originate from one sample sequenced in a study of shared clonotypes between healthy human individuals. Terminally differentiated effector memory CD45RA+ cells were left out of the naive CD8 fraction, which was CD45RO-negative and positively selected for CCR7. The table came from immunoSEQ multiplex PCR; TCRdb's copy has only in-frame clones and leaves some out. The top ten clones hold under 1.5% of a sample with 1.5 million to 2.5 million clones, about 94% of them seen once. Sequences were obtained from naive CD8+ T cells sorted from blood. The receptors here all came from a man aged 18 to 29 in good health.

This chain links TRBV2 with TRBJ2-3; 14 bases are a match to TRBD2. CDR3 length: 19 amino acids. V was clipped by 2 bases and J by 5 bases; unmatched bases: 12. Germline V gene data show CDR1 as SNHLY and CDR2 as FYNNEI. CDR3 bases: TGTGCCAGCAGTGAAACGGCAATGACTAGCGGGGGGGTTAAAGATACGCAGTATTTT. The encoded protein is CASSETAMTSGGVKDTQYF.

This chain connects TRBV4-1 to TRBJ2-2; D unclear. The CDR3 runs 14 residues. The germline V and J ends were trimmed by 0 bases and 5 bases, with 7 bases remaining between them. Germline-derived CDR1 and CDR2 are MGHRA and YSYEKL. CDR3 DNA: TGCGCCAGCAGCCAAGAGTTCAGGACCGGGGAGCTGTTTTTT. Translated: CASSQEFRTGELFF.

The chain is built from TRBV5-6 and TRBJ2-1; 7 bases line up with TRBD2. V trimming: 5 bases; J trimming: 1 base; junction bases outside the gene matches: 9. Germline loops: CDR1 SGHDT, CDR2 YYEEEE. The CDR3 has 16 residues. CDR3: CASRPGLAESYNEQFF. CDR3 in DNA: TGTGCCAGCAGGCCTGGGCTAGCGGAGTCCTACAATGAGCAGTTCTTC. The entire variable domain, with the rest obtained from reference TRBV5-6 and TRBJ2-1, is as follows: DAGVTQSPTHLIKTRGQQVTLRCSPKSGHDTVSWYQQALGQGPQFIFQYYEEEERQRGNFPDRFSGHQFPNYSSELNVNALLLGDSALYLCASRPGLAESYNEQFFGPGTRLTVL.

Details on this clone: Other DNA variants within this sample encode the same CDR3. The chain uses TRBV5-6 and TRBJ2-1; D may be TRBD1 (5 bases). V lost 0 bases, J lost 3 bases, and 7 bases lay in between. The CDR3 length is 14 residues. Germline-derived CDR1 and CDR2 are SGHDT and YYEEEE. CDR3 residues: CASSLGTNYNEQFF. The CDR3 nucleotides read TGTGCCAGCAGCTTGGGGACAAACTACAATGAGCAGTTCTTC.

In its sample, this clone was seen once. The V call is TRBV5-6, the J call TRBJ2-7; D is uncertain. Germline V gene data show CDR1 as SGHDT and CDR2 as YYEEEE. This CDR3 region has 14 residues. Trimming took 4 bases from V and 7 from J, leaving 18 bases between them. CDR3 loop: CASSQMTGPDEQYF. CDR3 bases: TGTGCCAGCAGCCAGATGACCGGCCCGGATGAGCAGTACTTC.

This CDR3 is CASRQRTGSYEQYF. The DNA for the CDR3 is TGTGCCAGCAGGCAACGGACAGGGAGCTACGAGCAGTACTTC. J is TRBJ2-7 and V is TRBV6-6, with 8 bases that match TRBD1. This CDR3 has 14 residues. The germline CDR1 and CDR2 sequences are MNHNY and SVGAGI (reference sequence). Trimming removed 6 bases from V and 3 bases from J; junction bases left unmatched: 7.

The rearrangement uses TRBV7-9 and TRBJ2-7; 9 positions match TRBD1. J lost 2 bases, V lost 5 bases, and 7 bases had no gene match. The CDR3 sequence is 15 residues long. Germline CDR1 is SEHNR and CDR2 is FQNEAQ (reference sequence). CDR3 region: CASSPGTGIPYEQYF. In nucleotides, the CDR3 is TGTGCCAGCAGCCCCGGGACAGGGATCCCCTACGAGCAGTACTTC.

This chain uses TRBV27 with TRBJ2-5, with 13 nucleotides matching TRBD2. Germline trimming cut 5 bases from V and 5 bases from J; bases unmatched to any gene: 8. This CDR3 region has 16 residues. Germline V gene lookup returns CDR1 MNHEY and CDR2 SMNVEV (reference sequence). The CDR3 reads CASSPSRTSGGETQYF. The DNA for the CDR3 is TGTGCCAGCAGTCCCTCCCGGACTAGCGGGGGTGAGACCCAGTACTTC.

The rearrangement uses TRBV9 and TRBJ2-5, with no clear D. The CDR3 is 17 amino acids. The germline V and J ends were trimmed by 0 bases and 2 bases, with 17 bases remaining between them. Germline CDR1 and CDR2: SGDLS and YYNGEE. In DNA form, the CDR3 reads TGTGCCAGCAGCGTAGACTCCGTGCCGGGTCTACAAGAGACCCAGTACTTC. Translation gives CASSVDSVPGLQETQYF.

This chain joins TRBV6-5 and TRBJ1-5, with D uncertain. The germline CDR1 and CDR2 sequences are MNHEY and SVGAGI. Trimming removed 0 bases at V and 7 bases at J, with 10 bases between. This CDR3 comprises 14 residues. In nucleotides, the CDR3 is TGTGCCAGCAGTTACTCGGACGAGGGCCAGCCCCAGCATTTT. This encodes CASSYSDEGQPQHF.

The rearrangement joins TRBV27 to TRBJ2-6; 11 positions agree with TRBD1. V shed 1 base, J shed 3 bases, and the junction held 14 bases outside the gene matches. Germline CDR1 reads MNHEY; CDR2 reads SMNVEV (reference sequence). CDR3 size: 21 residues. The CDR3 loop reads CASSLFIRPGQGGGGANVLTF. The CDR3 DNA follows: TGTGCCAGCAGTTTATTCATCCGCCCGGGACAGGGGGGAGGTGGGGCCAACGTCCTGACTTTC.

The chain has TRBV4-3 and TRBJ2-5; no firm D call. V lost 0 bases to trimming and J lost 1 base, with 3 bases between them. CDR3 length: 13 amino acids. The germline gives CDR1 LGHNA, CDR2 YSLEER. Here the CDR3 DNA reads TGCGCCAGCAGCCAAGATCGCCAAGAGACCCAGTACTTC. As protein: CASSQDRQETQYF.

V usage is TRBV7-9 and J usage is TRBJ2-1; D is ambiguous. V lost 4 bases to trimming and J lost 4 bases, with 11 bases between them. CDR1 is SEHNR and CDR2 is FQNEAQ in the germline V gene (reference sequence). The CDR3 is made up of 14 amino acids. This CDR3 is CASSSEELYNEQFF. The DNA for the CDR3 is TGTGCCAGCAGCTCAGAGGAACTATACAATGAGCAGTTCTTC.

The chain carries TRBV9 and TRBJ1-6; 10 nucleotides line up with TRBD1. The CDR3 spans 14 residues. V lost 4 bases and J lost 8; bases outside the gene matches: 3. The germline V gene encodes CDR1 SGDLS and CDR2 YYNGEE. CDR3 sequence (DNA): TGTGCCAGCAGCCTCGGACAGGGGGATTCACCCCTCCACTTT. Translation gives CASSLGQGDSPLHF.

The J gene is TRBJ2-7, the V gene TRBV19; D is perhaps TRBD1 (6 bases). Germline assignment: CDR1 LNHDA and CDR2 SQIVND (reference sequence). The V gene lost 5 bases and the J gene lost 3 bases, with 17 bases spanning the gap. CDR3 length: 15 amino acids. CDR3 in amino acids: CASSPVKDSLYEQYF. Written as DNA, the CDR3 is TGTGCCAGTAGTCCGGTGAAGGACAGCCTCTACGAGCAGTACTTC.

This rearrangement joins TRBV7-9 to TRBJ2-1; 7 bases agree with TRBD2. The CDR3 is 16 residues long. Losses at the gene ends were 4 bases for V and 2 bases for J; bases not matched to a gene: 8. The germline gives CDR1 SEHNR, CDR2 FQNEAQ (reference sequence). The CDR3 nucleotides read TGTGCCAGCAGCTCCTTGCTAGCGGATACCTACAATGAGCAGTTCTTC. Its protein is CASSSLLADTYNEQFF.

This rearrangement joins TRBV28 to TRBJ2-3; D is ambiguous. Per germline, CDR1 MDHEN and CDR2 SYDVKM. The CDR3 totals 14 residues. The V gene lost 3 bases and the J gene lost 4 bases, with 11 bases spanning the gap. The chain's CDR3 is CASSFVPVADTQYF. CDR3 bases: TGTGCCAGCAGTTTTGTCCCGGTAGCAGATACGCAGTATTTT.

This chain joins TRBV27 and TRBJ2-5, with 12 bases aligning to TRBD2. The CDR3 contains 16 residues. J was trimmed by 5 bases and V by 3 bases; bases with no gene match: 7. The germline V gene encodes CDR1 MNHEY and CDR2 SMNVEV (reference sequence). Here the CDR3 DNA reads TGTGCCAGCAGTTTTCTAGCGGGGGGGCCTTATGAGACCCAGTACTTC. This translates into CASSFLAGGPYETQYF.

The chain employs TRBV4-1 and TRBJ2-7; 7 bases fit TRBD1. The V and J ends lost 6 bases and 4 bases, in that order; junction bases with no gene match: 9. CDR1 is MGHRA, CDR2 YSYEKL, per germline. The CDR3 runs 14 residues. This CDR3 is CASRPRQGSYEQYF. CDR3 DNA: TGCGCCAGCAGACCCAGACAGGGTAGTTACGAGCAGTACTTC.

The chain uses TRBV28 and TRBJ1-5; a weak D match, TRBD1 (6 bases). Germline V CDR1 and CDR2: MDHEN, SYDVKM. Trimming pared 5 bases from V and 7 bases from J, leaving 15 bases between. CDR3 length equals 14 residues. CDR3 in amino acids: CASSITGSGQPQHF. The CDR3 DNA reads as TGTGCCAGCAGTATCACAGGGTCTGGGCAGCCCCAGCATTTT.